The sample holds a few counts of the clone carrying this T cell receptor (beta chain). This sample is drawn from a study of T-cell memory formation after mild COVID-19. The CDR3 covers 14 residues. J gave up 2 bases and V 7 bases, and 7 bases lay outside the gene matches. TCRdb reanalysed the 5' RACE reads using MiXCR and keeps one entry per CDR3 protein. The table lists about 390,000 distinct CDR3 sequences, 15% to 20% of them singletons, with roughly 21% in the top ten. This chain links TRBV12-3 or TRBV12-4 with TRBJ2-7, with TRBD1 matching over 8 bases. This TCR derives from a man in his late teens or twenties who had mild COVID-19 (a few samples of this study predate the infection). Cell type and time point are not known. Sample: PBMCs or a T cell subset sorted from them (not recorded which). This CDR3 reads CASTHRTGPYEQYF. The CDR3 DNA reads as TGTGCCAGCACCCACCGGACAGGGCCCTACGAGCAGTACTTC.